Listed here is a single T cell receptor beta chain. It has no known antigen specificity. No much larger clonotype is one base removed from it; base qualities were not supplied. This sample was included in a study of cytomegalovirus exposure and HLA in healthy donors (dated by TCRdb to between 2016 and 2019). Background on the whole study: In an earlier analysis of fewer than 750 of the donors, 276 Gb of sequence data and approximately 100 million unique TCR beta sequences from about 179 million T cells were reported. An early release that covered 500 to 800 HLA-typed donors contained around 300 gigabases of sequencing data and some 87 million unique TCR sequences. The genetic ancestry cluster associated with self-reported Caucasian donors included 81% of the roughly 380 genotyped donors. The study aimed to test whether cataloging public T cell receptors could reveal signatures of past pathogen exposure. The study profiled the T cell repertoires of under 700 subjects by immunosequencing and related them to cytomegalovirus serostatus. A separate validation cohort of more than 100 different subjects was used in addition to the 666-subject first cohort. To predict cytomegalovirus infection status, the study combined high-throughput TCR immunosequencing, statistical association of individual TCRs with disease status, and machine learning. A later analysis re-analyzed previously published TCR beta repertoires from 666 donors and added high-resolution HLA genotyping to study TCR occurrence patterns. Rather than using new phenotypic data, the later analysis identified candidate immune exposures from TCR beta sequences and from how often those sequences occurred across donors. To decide whether each TCR beta V gene segment behaved as functional or pseudogenic, an earlier analysis of approximately 620 of the donors relied on high-throughput TCR beta sequencing. Donor age, sex, ethnicity and CMV serostatus were compiled alongside the repertoire data. A later genetic analysis used genome-wide SNP genotypes for about three fifths of the 666 donors, treating that subset as a discovery cohort. All discovery cohort repertoires had been generated on a single sequencing platform. HLA typing included class I and class II loci at four-digit resolution. Typing coverage differed by locus: A, B, C, DRB1 and DQB1 were typed in roughly 620-640 donors, DQA1 in 522, DPA1 in some 610, and DPB1 in 400 to 490. Roughly five DR-DQ haplotypes were handled as single units for association and clustering because linkage in the cohort was strong. Among a few hundred genotyped donors of the cohort, an average of around 240,000 unique TCR beta nucleotide sequences were sequenced per donor, around 20% of them non-productive.

Library preparation was by the immunoSEQ multiplex PCR assay. For the multiplex PCR, a mixture combining 60 forward primers for TCR Vbeta segments and 13 reverse primers for TCR Jbeta segments was used. Amplification of the CDR3 region of rearranged TCR beta genes was performed with a multiplex PCR assay on genomic DNA. The amplified TCR beta libraries were sequenced on the Illumina HiSeq System as 87-base-pair reads. Per the authors' processing: A later analysis counted about 80 million unique TCR beta chains across the 650 to 700 repertoires, and about 10 million of these chains were shared by at least two donors. Raw reads were error-corrected and collapsed into unique sequences by a nearest-neighbor algorithm in which closely related sequences were merged to remove PCR and sequencing errors. To assign V, D and J gene segments, CDR3 sequences were aligned to IMGT reference sequences. Each retained sequence needed at least a six-nucleotide match to both a V gene segment and a J gene segment. A rearrangement was called productive if the CDR3 had no stop codons and remained in frame with V and J, and every other rearrangement was called non-productive. CDR3 was defined by IMGT convention, running from the second conserved V-encoded cysteine to the conserved J-encoded phenylalanine. Sequences without an unambiguous match to a single V gene segment were excluded from the earlier analysis of a few hundred of the donors. In an earlier analysis of approximately 590 of the donors, V segments were called functional above 56.7% productive rearrangements and were called segregating when the between-donor standard deviation exceeded 5%. A statistical classification framework was built to diagnose cytomegalovirus status from the catalog of TCR beta chain sequences. V and J gene assignment, in a later analysis, came from comparing TCR nucleotide sequences with IMGT/GENE-DB human TR gene sequences. Using the TCRdist pipeline, a later analysis assigned CDR3 sequences along with most-parsimonious VDJ recombination scenarios. In a later analysis, every TCR beta chain was defined by the combination of its CDR3 amino acid sequence and its V-gene family, and reads without a unique V-gene family were dropped. As a way to deal with suspected cross-contamination and a sequencing artifact, a later analysis dropped 592 nucleotide sequences that were highly shared and had low generation probability. For each public chain, a later analysis derived a clonal expansion index from normalized ranks of inferred template counts within each repertoire. In a later analysis, generation probabilities were computed with a VDJ recombination model fitted to out-of-frame rearrangements, and the resulting probabilities were checked against IGoR. Hypergeometric tests were used in a later analysis to score TCR-TCR, TCR-HLA and TCR-CMV co-occurrence, with a repertoire-size bias correction applied to the TCR pairs. In a later analysis, false discovery rates were estimated by permuting HLA or CMV assignments 20 times. In a later analysis, co-occurring TCRs were grouped with DBSCAN, and TCRdist sequence similarity was added when clustering was performed within HLA-allele-positive subsets. For co-occurrence clustering, repertoires with fewer than 30,000 or more than 120,000 public chains were excluded, along with several repertoires with anomalous nucleotide sharing. Imported from immuneACCESS, the table was reduced by TCRdb to in-frame sequences with V and J called. These copies leave out some clones; in studies compared against another copy, an unresolved V gene accounts for under half, and the cause of the remainder is not known. V, J and clone size reflect that table, while D and trimming were determined from the DNA. This sample gives roughly 140,000 clones in total; 65% to 80% of them show up just once. Roughly 1.6% of the sample rests with the top ten.

The study at large found these results: Cytomegalovirus status was reported to be diagnosed by the classifier with high specificity and sensitivity in both the original and validation cohorts. Only TCR beta chains were sequenced in this cohort, and the absence of alpha or paired-chain data limited detectable features. Roughly uniform sequencing depth across donors was assumed in presence/absence analyses, although this assumption may not hold. A group of highly shared sequence variants was considered likely to be a technical artifact of the sequencing pipeline. Compared with equally common non-associated chains, HLA-associated TCR beta chains in a later analysis were more clonally expanded and had lower generation probabilities. The study gave a list of under 200 TCR beta chains associated with cytomegalovirus. In a later analysis, the rate of TCR association differed among HLA loci, with DRB1 alleles having the most associated TCRs and HLA-C alleles having the fewest. A further reported finding was that TCR beta sequences accurately predicted the HLA-A and HLA-B alleles for most subjects in the first cohort. The only immune exposure information available for the cohort was CMV serostatus. The earlier analysis of about 600 of the donors excluded seventeen rarely observed V segments, including chromosome 9 orphons, because counts were too low. It was suggested by the authors that the approach could potentially be generalized to other disease states and immunological phenotypes. A later analysis reported that several top co-occurrence clusters appeared linked to parvovirus B19, influenza, CMV and Epstein-Barr virus. In a later genetic analysis, a missense DCLRE1C variant was associated with V-gene and J-gene trimming of TCR beta chains, and the association was replicated in an independent cohort. Because HLA typing was unavailable for some donors at each locus, only the typed subset was used in association tests. Assigning TCR associations to individual alleles was difficult when HLA alleles, especially DR and DQ, strongly co-occurred. An earlier analysis of 587 of the donors showed that most TCR beta V segments appeared in productive rearrangements either about 87% or about 30% of the time, which broadly matched IMGT annotations. Three of the identified cytomegalovirus-associated TCR beta chains were confirmed in vitro to be specific for cytomegalovirus antigens. In a later analysis, 16,951 TCR beta sequences were associated with specific HLA alleles at a false discovery rate of 0.05. Compared with the 666-donor mean, donors in an Asian-associated ancestry cluster had fewer N-insertions in productive TCRs, according to a later genetic analysis. Linkage disequilibrium might explain the correlated functional status among segregating V segments, but an unknown experimental factor could not be excluded. Most TCR sequences were seen in very few donors, while some public TCRs were found in many individuals. In a later analysis, most CMV-associated TCR beta chains were found to appear HLA-restricted, with HLA associations seemingly driven largely by CMV exposure.

The cohort comprised around 700 healthy bone marrow donors. At the time of sampling, every cohort member was nominally healthy, though immune exposures that went unrecorded were likely present. The donor tested CMV seronegative, placing the donor among the 350 or so seronegative members of the cohort. Every donor gave a peripheral blood sample, and the peripheral blood mononuclear cells from that sample were used for TCR beta sequencing. Genomic DNA extraction from the blood cell samples was performed with the Qiagen DNeasy Blood Extraction Kit. The sample comprised PBMCs. This TCR came from a woman aged 40-49 years in good health and CMV-seronegative.

The CDR3: CSVGGLAGAPLITGELFF. The DNA reads TGCAGCGTGGGTGGACTAGCGGGGGCCCCCCTTATAACCGGGGAGCTGTTTTTT. In this chain, TRBV29-1 is recombined with TRBJ2-2, with 13 bases in between that match TRBD2. The CDR3, from cysteine to phenylalanine, totals 18 residues. CDR3 DNA only is kept here, 54 bases in frame from base 1. The germline V gene specifies SQVTM as CDR1 and ANQGSEA as CDR2. Clipping removes 6 bases from V and 5 bases from J, with 15 as the unmatched junction base count.